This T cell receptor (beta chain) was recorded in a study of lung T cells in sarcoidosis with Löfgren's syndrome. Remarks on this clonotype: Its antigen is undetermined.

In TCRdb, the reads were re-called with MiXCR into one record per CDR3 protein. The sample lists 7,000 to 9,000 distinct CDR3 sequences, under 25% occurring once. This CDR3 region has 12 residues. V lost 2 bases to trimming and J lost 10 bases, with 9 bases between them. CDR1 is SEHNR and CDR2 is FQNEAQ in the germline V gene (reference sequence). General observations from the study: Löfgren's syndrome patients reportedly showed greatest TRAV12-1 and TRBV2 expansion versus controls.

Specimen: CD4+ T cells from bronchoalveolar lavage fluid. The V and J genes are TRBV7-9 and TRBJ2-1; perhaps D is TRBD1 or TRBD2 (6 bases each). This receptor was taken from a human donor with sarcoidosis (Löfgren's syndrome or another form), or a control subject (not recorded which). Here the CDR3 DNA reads TGTGCCAGCAGCTTACTGGGGGGCGAGCAGTTCTTC. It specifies CASSLLGGEQFF.